This is a list of T cell receptor beta chains from one sample in a study of cytomegalovirus exposure and HLA in healthy donors. This table comes from immunoSEQ multiplex PCR, and its TCRdb copy is limited to in-frame clones, with some not included. The sample lists around 120,000 clones; about 82% were seen once. Material: PBMCs. Source of these receptors: a boy between 10 and 17 years old in good health and CMV-seronegative. The CDR3 runs from the conserved cysteine through the conserved F or W. The order of the fields is clone size, V gene, D gene, J gene, CDR3 DNA, CDR3 protein. A D gene is named only where the DNA matches it firmly. Expanded clones are given a class, and other clones once, few, many or no size at all.

>.|TRBV30|TRBD2|TRBJ2-1
TGTGCCTGGAGCATACTAGCGGCCTCCTACAATGAGCAGTTCTTC
CAWSILAASYNEQFF
>.|TRBV27|.|TRBJ1-1
TGTGCCAGCAGTTCCGACGGGGTTCAAGCTTTCTTT
CASSSDGVQAFF
>.|TRBV30|TRBD1|TRBJ2-1
TGTGCCTGGAGTACAGGACAGGGTTACAATGAGCAGTTCTTC
CAWSTGQGYNEQFF
>.|TRBV6-5|TRBD2|TRBJ2-3
TGTGCCAGCAGGGATAGCGGGAGGGCAGATACGCAGTATTTT
CASRDSGRADTQYF
>.|TRBV19|.|TRBJ1-1
TGTGCCAGTAGACAGGCCTGGGGGGCTGAAGCTTTCTTT
CASRQAWGAEAFF
>.|TRBV10-3|.|TRBJ1-2
TGTGCCATCAGAGTCATCACAGGGATAGGCTATGGCTACACCTTC
CAIRVITGIGYGYTF
>once|TRBV10-3|TRBD1|TRBJ2-7
TGTGCCATCAGTTCGCCGGGACAGGGTTTAGACGAGCAGTACTTC
CAISSPGQGLDEQYF
>.|TRBV11-2|.|TRBJ1-4
TGTGCCAGCAGCCCCGACTGGGGCCAGGGTTGGACTGAAAAACTGTTTTTT
CASSPDWGQGWTEKLFF
>once|TRBV4-3|.|TRBJ2-5
TGCGCCAGCAGCCAAGCTCTTCCTAGTTTAAAAGAGACCCAGTACTTC
CASSQALPSLKETQYF
>once|TRBV6-6|TRBD2|TRBJ2-7
TGTGCCAGCAGTCCTACTAGCGGGGGGGCCTACGAGCAGTACTTC
CASSPTSGGAYEQYF
>.|TRBV5-4|.|TRBJ1-2
TGTGCCAGCAGCCCGCCCGGGGGTGGCAATGGCTACACCTTC
CASSPPGGGNGYTF
>.|TRBV5-1|TRBD1|TRBJ1-1
TGCGCCAGCAGCTTGTGGACAGGGGAGATGAACACTGAAGCTTTCTTT
CASSLWTGEMNTEAFF
>.|TRBV2|.|TRBJ2-5
TGTGCCAGCAGTTCCCCACCGGAAGAGACCCAGTACTTC
CASSSPPEETQYF
>.|TRBV27|.|TRBJ1-1
TGTGCCAGCAGTTTATCGGTGAGGTCAAACACTGAAGCTTTCTTT
CASSLSVRSNTEAFF
>.|TRBV6-1|TRBD1|TRBJ2-1
TGTGCCAGCAGGCCCCGGGACAGGGCTATCAATGAGCAGTTCTTC
CASRPRDRAINEQFF
>.|TRBV6-1|.|TRBJ2-5
TGTGCCAGCAGTGAAGCTGTCGGGGAGACCCAGTACTTC
CASSEAVGETQYF
>.|TRBV5-4|TRBD2|TRBJ2-5
TGTGCCAGCAGCCCGGGGACTAGCGGGAGGCTTGAGACCCAGTACTTC
CASSPGTSGRLETQYF
>.|TRBV2|TRBD2|TRBJ2-7
TGTGCCGGGGGGGACGGATACTACGAGCAGTACTTC
CAGGDGYYEQYF
>few|TRBV6-4|TRBD2|TRBJ2-1
TGTGCCAGCAGTGACGCCGCTAGCGGACACAATGAGCAGTTCTTC
CASSDAASGHNEQFF
>.|TRBV7-8|TRBD2|TRBJ2-2
TGTGCCAGCAGCTACCGACTAGCGGGGGCCACCGGGGAGCTGTTTTTT
CASSYRLAGATGELFF
>.|TRBV30|.|TRBJ1-1
TGTGCCTGGAGTGTACATGCGAACACTGAAGCTTTCTTT
CAWSVHANTEAFF
>.|TRBV5-4|.|TRBJ2-7
TGTGCCAGCAGCTTGGAGGGGGAGATCTACGAGCAGTACTTC
CASSLEGEIYEQYF
>.|TRBV18|TRBD1|TRBJ1-2
TGTGCCAGCTCACAAACAGGGGCGTCGGAGTATGGCTACACCTTC
CASSQTGASEYGYTF
>.|TRBV12-5|TRBD1|TRBJ2-1
TGTGCTAGTGGGCCGGGACAGGGCCAAAATGAGCAGTTCTTC
CASGPGQGQNEQFF
>.|TRBV19|TRBD2|TRBJ2-7
TGTGCCAGTCTCTCGGAGCGGGAGGAGTACGAGCAGTACTTC
CASLSEREEYEQYF
>.|TRBV6-6|.|TRBJ2-7
TGTGCCAGCAGTTCAGGGCAGGGCTCCTACGAGCAGTACTTC
CASSSGQGSYEQYF
>.|TRBV2|.|TRBJ2-7
TGTGCCAGCGTCGCCCGGGGTGGGGATTACGAGCAGTACTTC
CASVARGGDYEQYF
>.|TRBV7-3|TRBD1|TRBJ1-1
TGTGCCAGCAGCTCGGGACAGGGAAACACTGAAGCTTTCTTT
CASSSGQGNTEAFF
>.|TRBV4-1|.|TRBJ2-1
TGCGCCAGCAGCCAAGTATCCGGTATTAGCGGAAATGAGCAGTTCTTC
CASSQVSGISGNEQFF
>few|TRBV6-1|.|TRBJ1-1
TGTGCCAGCAGGGTAGGGGGGGGACAGAACACTGAAGCTTTCTTT
CASRVGGGQNTEAFF
>.|TRBV14|TRBD1|TRBJ2-7
TGTGCCAGCAGCCTAATCGGGACAGGGGTAATCGGCGAGCAGTACTTC
CASSLIGTGVIGEQYF
>.|TRBV30|.|TRBJ2-5
TGTGCCTGGAGTGTACAGCAGGGCCCGTACCAAGAGACCCAGTACTTC
CAWSVQQGPYQETQYF
>.|TRBV2|TRBD2|TRBJ2-3
TGTGCCAGCAGTACGGGGACTAGCGGGAGCACAGATACGCAGTATTTT
CASSTGTSGSTDTQYF
>.|TRBV4-3|.|TRBJ2-1
TGCGCCAGCAGCCCCGGACAGGGTGCCCGTCTAGCGGACAATGAGCAGTTCTTC
CASSPGQGARLADNEQFF
>.|TRBV29-1|TRBD2|TRBJ2-7
TGCAGCCTTTCTAGCGGGAGTGGGGAGCAGTACTTC
CSLSSGSGEQYF
>.|TRBV7-9|.|TRBJ2-5
TGTGCCAGCAGCTTAGAAGGCACCTCGGGGACCCAGTACTTC
CASSLEGTSGTQYF
>.|TRBV9|TRBD1|TRBJ1-2
TGTGCCAGCAGCTTACGACAGGGGGACTACACCTTC
CASSLRQGDYTF
>.|TRBV27|TRBD1|TRBJ2-1
TGTGCCAGCCGACCCGGTGACAGGGGGCTCGAGCAGTTCTTC
CASRPGDRGLEQFF
>.|TRBV5-4|.|TRBJ2-3
TGTGCCAGCAGCCGAACACAGGGCACCGATACGCAGTATTTT
CASSRTQGTDTQYF
>.|TRBV29-1|TRBD2|TRBJ2-2
TGCAGCGTTGAAGATCTGCTAGCGGGATCCTCGAACACCGGGGAGCTGTTTTTT
CSVEDLLAGSSNTGELFF
>few|TRBV29-1|.|TRBJ2-2
TGCAGCGTTGAAGATGGAAGAGGGGAGGCACCGGGCACCGGGGAGCTGTTTTTT
CSVEDGRGEAPGTGELFF
>.|TRBV7-6|TRBD1|TRBJ2-7
TGTGCCAGCAGCTTATGGCAGGGGGCACACGAGCAGTACTTC
CASSLWQGAHEQYF
>few|TRBV7-8|TRBD2|TRBJ2-3
TGTGCCAGCAGCTGGGGACCAGCGGGAGGAGGGGAAGATACGCAGTATTTT
CASSWGPAGGGEDTQYF
>.|TRBV30|.|TRBJ2-5
TGTGCCTGGAACCTAAGACAGGGAGGCGGGACCCAGTACTTC
CAWNLRQGGGTQYF
>.|TRBV13|TRBD2|TRBJ2-7
TGTGCCAGCAGGGTGCGGGGGACCTACGAGCAGTACTTC
CASRVRGTYEQYF
>.|TRBV6-5|TRBD1|TRBJ2-7
TGTGCCAGCAGTTACTCGAAGGGGACAGGGGCCTACGAGCAGTACTTC
CASSYSKGTGAYEQYF
>.|TRBV6-6|TRBD1|TRBJ2-4
TGTGCCAGCAGTTTCAGACAGGGGCTAGCCAAAAACATTCAGTACTTC
CASSFRQGLAKNIQYF
>once|TRBV11-3|TRBD1|TRBJ2-5
TGTGCCAGCAGCTACAACAGGGGGCAGGAGACCCAGTACTTC
CASSYNRGQETQYF
>.|TRBV9|TRBD2|TRBJ2-3
TGTGCCAGCAGCGTAGGCGGGAGGGCCTTCGATACGCAGTATTTT
CASSVGGRAFDTQYF
>.|TRBV27|TRBD1|TRBJ1-2
TGTGCCAGTGCCCGGGACAGAAACTATGGCTACACCTTC
CASARDRNYGYTF
>.|TRBV7-9|.|TRBJ2-5
TGTGCCAGCAGCTTAATGTTAACAGGGATAGAGACCCAGTACTTC
CASSLMLTGIETQYF
>.|TRBV5-1|TRBD2|TRBJ2-3
TGCGCCAGCAGCTCCCTACGGGGGGGTGGTACAGATACGCAGTATTTT
CASSSLRGGGTDTQYF
>.|TRBV6-1|.|TRBJ2-1
TGTGCCAGCAGTGCGGCAGGCAATGAGCAGTTCTTC
CASSAAGNEQFF
>.|TRBV7-6|.|TRBJ2-6
TGTGCCAGCAGCTTGGAGGGTTCTGGGGCCAACGTCCTGACTTTC
CASSLEGSGANVLTF
>.|TRBV7-2|.|TRBJ1-2
TGTGCCAGCAGCTCCTTAGGTTTAGGGACATGGTATGGCTACACCTTC
CASSSLGLGTWYGYTF
>few|TRBV9|TRBD2|TRBJ2-1
TGTGCCAGCAGCGTAGAGTCGGGGGGAGTTGATGAGCAGTTCTTC
CASSVESGGVDEQFF
>.|TRBV11-3|TRBD1|TRBJ1-1
TGTGCCAGCAGTTGGGCGACAGGGGACACTGAAGCTTTCTTT
CASSWATGDTEAFF
>.|TRBV30|TRBD1|TRBJ2-7
TGTGCCTGGGCAGGGGGTTACGAGCAGTACTTC
CAWAGGYEQYF
>once|TRBV2|TRBD2|TRBJ2-7
TGTGCCAGCAGTGAAGGACTAGCGGGGAGCTACGAGCAGTACTTC
CASSEGLAGSYEQYF